Below, 3 T cell receptor beta chains from the same sample are listed, as sequenced in a study of Ad26.COV2.S vaccination and SARS-CoV-2 variants. Produced via immunoSEQ multiplex PCR; TCRdb's table is partial and in-frame only. In the table there are 450,000 to 550,000 clones, roughly nine tenths of which are singletons. The treatment here: roughly 20 received Ad26.COV2.S at low or high dose, single or two shots; about 5 received placebo; per-sample allocation not given. Day 63 after the first vaccine or placebo injection was the time point for sampling. The source was peripheral blood, collected in a trial of Ad26.COV2.S vaccine versus placebo. These receptors originate from a person aged 18-65 years who received the Ad26.COV2.S COVID-19 vaccine or a placebo.

J is TRBJ1-1 and V is TRBV9, with TRBD1 as a possible D gene (6 bases). Trimming stripped 2 bases from V and 1 base from J, with 12 bases between. Germline CDR1 and CDR2: SGDLS and YYNGEE. CDR3 length: 15 amino acids. The CDR3 sequence: CASSVQGLGNTEAFF. The DNA of the CDR3 is TGTGCCAGCAGCGTTCAGGGGCTGGGGAACACTGAAGCTTTCTTT. Full variable domain (outside the CDR3, taken from reference TRBV9 and TRBJ1-1): DSGVTQTPKHLITATGQRVTLRCSPRSGDLSVYWYQQSLDQGLQFLIQYYNGEERAKGNILERFSAQQFPDLHSELNLSSLELGDSALYFCASSVQGLGNTEAFFGQGTRLTVV.

V usage is TRBV6-5 and J usage is TRBJ2-7, with 7 bases identical to TRBD2. Germline CDR1 is MNHEY and CDR2 is SVGAGI. Trimming took 0 bases from V and 3 from J; bases not matched to a gene: 8. The CDR3 is 16 residues long. The CDR3 reads CASSYSEAGARYEQYF. CDR3 in DNA: TGTGCCAGCAGTTACTCGGAGGCGGGAGCACGCTACGAGCAGTACTTC.

A single count supports this clone. The chain carries TRBV5-1 and TRBJ1-1; tentative D call: TRBD1 (5 bases). CDR3 size: 15 residues. CDR1 is SGHRS and CDR2 is YFSETQ in the germline V gene. The V end lost 4 bases, the J end lost 6 bases, and 19 bases lay between the germline ends. The CDR3 bases are TGCGCCAGCAGCCCTCGACAGACCACACCATCTGAAGCTTTCTTT. It is translated as CASSPRQTTPSEAFF.